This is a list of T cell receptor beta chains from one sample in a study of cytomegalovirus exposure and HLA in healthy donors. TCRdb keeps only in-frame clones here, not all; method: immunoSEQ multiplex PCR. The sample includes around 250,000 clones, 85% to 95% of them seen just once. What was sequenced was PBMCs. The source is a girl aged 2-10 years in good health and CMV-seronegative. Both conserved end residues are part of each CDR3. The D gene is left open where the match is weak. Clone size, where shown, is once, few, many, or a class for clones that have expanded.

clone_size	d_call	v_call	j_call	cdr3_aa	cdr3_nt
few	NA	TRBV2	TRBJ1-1	CASSAGMNTEAFF	TGTGCCAGCAGTGCAGGGATGAACACTGAAGCTTTCTTT
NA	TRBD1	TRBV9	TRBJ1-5	CASRPGTASNQPQHF	TGTGCCAGCAGGCCAGGGACAGCTAGCAATCAGCCCCAGCATTTT
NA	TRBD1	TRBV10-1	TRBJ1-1	CASTEGGQCWAFF	TGCGCCAGCACCGAGGGGGGACAGTGCTGGGCTTTCTTT
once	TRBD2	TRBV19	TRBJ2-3	CASSNPGASGGGTTDTQYF	TGTGCCAGTAGTAACCCAGGGGCTAGCGGGGGAGGGACCACAGATACGCAGTATTTT
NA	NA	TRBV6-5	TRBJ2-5	CASSSDPPREETQYF	TGTGCCAGCAGTTCAGATCCCCCTCGTGAAGAGACCCAGTACTTC
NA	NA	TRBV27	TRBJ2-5	CASRTTQGTQYF	TGTGCCAGCAGGACTACCCAAGGGACCCAGTACTTC
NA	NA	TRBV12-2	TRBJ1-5	CASRLGWGQDNQPQHF	TGTGCAAGTCGCTTAGGTTGGGGACAGGACAATCAGCCCCAGCATTTT
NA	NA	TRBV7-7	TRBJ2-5	CASSPSNRDTPTQYF	TGTGCCAGCAGCCCATCAAACAGGGACACTCCGACCCAGTACTTC
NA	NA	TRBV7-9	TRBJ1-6	CASSLGAGVNSPLHF	TGTGCCAGCAGCCTCGGGGCGGGGGTCAATTCACCCCTCCACTTT
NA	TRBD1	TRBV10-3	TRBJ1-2	CAISEPFPGQGDYGYTF	TGTGCCATCAGTGAGCCCTTCCCCGGACAGGGAGACTATGGCTACACCTTC
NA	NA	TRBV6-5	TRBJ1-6	CASSYGGYNSPLHF	TGTGCCAGCAGTTACGGGGGGTATAATTCACCCCTCCACTTT
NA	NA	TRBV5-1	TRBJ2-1	CASSLALGYEQFF	TGCGCCAGCAGCTTGGCCTTGGGCTATGAGCAGTTCTTC
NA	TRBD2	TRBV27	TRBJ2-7	CASRPASGGDYEQYF	TGTGCCAGCAGGCCGGCTAGCGGGGGAGACTACGAGCAGTACTTC
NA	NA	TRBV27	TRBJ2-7	CASSSAGAGYEQYF	TGTGCCAGCAGCTCCGCGGGGGCAGGATACGAGCAGTACTTC
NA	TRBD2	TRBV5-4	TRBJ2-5	CASSSGLAGDQETQYF	TGTGCCAGCAGCTCGGGACTAGCGGGAGATCAAGAGACCCAGTACTTC
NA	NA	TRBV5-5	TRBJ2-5	CASSLNREWETQYF	TGTGCCAGCAGCTTAAACAGGGAATGGGAGACCCAGTACTTC
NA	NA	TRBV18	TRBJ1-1	CASSPPLTMNTEAFF	TGTGCCAGCTCACCACCGCTAACCATGAACACTGAAGCTTTCTTT
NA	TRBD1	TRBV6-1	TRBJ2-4	CASSVRQGIAKNIQYF	TGTGCCAGCAGTGTCAGACAGGGGATAGCCAAAAACATTCAGTACTTC
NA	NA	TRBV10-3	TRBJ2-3	CAISGASGTDTQYF	TGTGCCATCAGTGGTGCCTCGGGCACAGATACGCAGTATTTT
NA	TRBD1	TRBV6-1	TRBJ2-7	CASSEVGQVYEQYF	TGTGCCAGCAGTGAAGTGGGACAGGTGTACGAGCAGTACTTC
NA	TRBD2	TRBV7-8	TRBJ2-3	CASSWTSGTDTQYF	TGTGCCAGCAGCTGGACTAGCGGAACAGATACGCAGTATTTT
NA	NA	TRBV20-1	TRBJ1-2	CSARANVGYTF	TGCAGTGCCAGGGCTAACGTAGGCTACACCTTC
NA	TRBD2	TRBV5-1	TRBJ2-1	CASSPLMLAGPYNEQFF	TGCGCCAGCAGCCCCCTAATGCTAGCGGGGCCTTACAATGAGCAGTTCTTC
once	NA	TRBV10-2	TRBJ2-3	CASSSTSPDTQYF	TGCGCCAGTTCCAGCACTAGCCCAGATACGCAGTATTTT
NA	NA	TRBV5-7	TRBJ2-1	CASSLKRGGPSRPDNEQFF	TGTGCCAGCAGCTTGAAGAGGGGGGGGCCATCGCGACCGGACAATGAGCAGTTCTTC
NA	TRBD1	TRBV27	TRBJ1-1	CASSLPGQGHTEAFF	TGTGCCAGCAGTTTACCAGGACAGGGGCACACTGAAGCTTTCTTT
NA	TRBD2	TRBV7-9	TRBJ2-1	CASSATLAGGWNEQFF	TGTGCCAGCAGCGCGACACTAGCGGGAGGGTGGAATGAGCAGTTCTTC
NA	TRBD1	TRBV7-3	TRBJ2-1	CASSSDRVSEQFF	TGTGCCAGCAGCTCGGACAGGGTGAGTGAGCAGTTCTTC
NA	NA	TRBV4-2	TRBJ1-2	CASSQMDSNYGYTF	TGTGCCAGCAGCCAAATGGACAGCAACTATGGCTACACCTTC
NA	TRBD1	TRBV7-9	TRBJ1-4	CSSSLAQGASGEKLFF	TGTTCCAGCAGCTTAGCGCAGGGGGCGAGTGGGGAAAAACTGTTTTTT
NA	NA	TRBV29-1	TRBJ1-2	CSVKHDMYGYTF	TGCAGCGTTAAACATGACATGTATGGCTACACCTTC
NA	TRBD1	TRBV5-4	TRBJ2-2	CASSFWTGGPRDTGELFF	TGTGCCAGCAGCTTCTGGACAGGGGGACCTCGGGACACCGGGGAGCTGTTTTTT
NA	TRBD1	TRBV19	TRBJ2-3	CASSPDRLSTDTQYF	TGTGCCAGTAGCCCGGACAGGCTAAGCACAGATACGCAGTATTTT
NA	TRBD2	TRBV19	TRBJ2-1	CASSLAGSYNEQFF	TGTGCCAGTAGCCTAGCGGGGTCCTACAATGAGCAGTTCTTC
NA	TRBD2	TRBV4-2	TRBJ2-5	CASSQGGIKRGTQETQYF	TGTGCCAGCAGCCAAGGGGGAATCAAGCGGGGGACCCAAGAGACCCAGTACTTC
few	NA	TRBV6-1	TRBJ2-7	CASSEASRPNGYEQYF	TGTGCCAGCAGTGAAGCGTCTAGACCTAACGGCTACGAGCAGTACTTC
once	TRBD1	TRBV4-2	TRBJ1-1	CASSPRQGSPRVTTEAFF	TGTGCCAGCAGCCCTAGACAGGGGTCCCCGCGAGTAACCACTGAAGCTTTCTTT
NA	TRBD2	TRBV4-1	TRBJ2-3	CASSPPGLADWRDTQYF	TGCGCCAGCAGCCCCCCGGGACTAGCGGACTGGAGAGATACGCAGTATTTT
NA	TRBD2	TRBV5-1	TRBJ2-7	CASSSLRGGLDEQYF	TGCGCCAGCAGCTCCTTGCGGGGAGGGTTGGACGAGCAGTACTTC
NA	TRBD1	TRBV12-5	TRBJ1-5	CASGPQQGPFYLSNQPQHF	TGTGCTAGTGGTCCACAACAGGGGCCTTTTTACCTTAGCAATCAGCCCCAGCATTTT
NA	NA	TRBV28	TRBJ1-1	CASSQGKVTPRNTEAFF	TGTGCCAGCAGCCAGGGGAAAGTCACACCTCGTAACACTGAAGCTTTCTTT
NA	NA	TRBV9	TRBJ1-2	CASSSRQDYYGYTF	TGTGCCAGCAGCTCCCGACAGGACTACTATGGCTACACCTTC